This TCR beta chain was profiled in a study of spatial heterogeneity in lung cancer. In the study overall: There were consistently more beta-chain sequences detected than alpha-chain sequences. TCR transcript counts in tumor regions correlated strongly with a T cell module score from matched bulk RNA-seq. General observations from the study: One measure, the expanded intratumoral alpha and beta TCR count, tracked tumor mutation counts.

A unique molecular identifier was attached to every TCR cDNA molecule. MiXCR, run by TCRdb on the 5' RACE reads, gives a single entry per CDR3 protein. The sample lists about 1,100 distinct CDR3 sequences; roughly 22% were seen once. Germline assignment: CDR1 SQVTM and CDR2 ANQGSEA. J lost 1 base, V lost 1 base, and 8 bases had no gene match. The CDR3 sequence is 18 residues long. Time point given: sample taken at primary tumor resection. The authors sequenced whole RNA from tumor, nontumor lung or frozen PBMC without sorting. This clonotype rates as medium-sized. The antigen is not known. This chain connects TRBV29-1 to TRBJ2-3, with 13 bases fitting TRBD2. This TCR came from a male donor with early-stage non-small cell lung cancer. Material: lung tumor tissue, obtained at surgery. The CDR3 DNA follows: TGCAGCGTTGAAGGACTAGCGGGGGGAGAGCAGGGCACAGATACGCAGTATTTT. This codes for CSVEGLAGGEQGTDTQYF.